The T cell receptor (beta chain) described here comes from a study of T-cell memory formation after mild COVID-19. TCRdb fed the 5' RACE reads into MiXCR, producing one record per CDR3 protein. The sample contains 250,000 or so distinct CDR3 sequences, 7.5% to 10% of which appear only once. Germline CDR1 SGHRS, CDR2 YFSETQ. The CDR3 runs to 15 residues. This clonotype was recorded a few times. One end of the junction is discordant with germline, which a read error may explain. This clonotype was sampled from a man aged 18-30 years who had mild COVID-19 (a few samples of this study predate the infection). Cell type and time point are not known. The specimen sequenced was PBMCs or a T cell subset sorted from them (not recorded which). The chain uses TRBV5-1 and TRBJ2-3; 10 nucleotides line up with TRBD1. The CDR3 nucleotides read TGCGCCGGCAGCTCCCTGACAGGGGGCGCAGATACGCAGTATTTT. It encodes CAGSSLTGGADTQYF.